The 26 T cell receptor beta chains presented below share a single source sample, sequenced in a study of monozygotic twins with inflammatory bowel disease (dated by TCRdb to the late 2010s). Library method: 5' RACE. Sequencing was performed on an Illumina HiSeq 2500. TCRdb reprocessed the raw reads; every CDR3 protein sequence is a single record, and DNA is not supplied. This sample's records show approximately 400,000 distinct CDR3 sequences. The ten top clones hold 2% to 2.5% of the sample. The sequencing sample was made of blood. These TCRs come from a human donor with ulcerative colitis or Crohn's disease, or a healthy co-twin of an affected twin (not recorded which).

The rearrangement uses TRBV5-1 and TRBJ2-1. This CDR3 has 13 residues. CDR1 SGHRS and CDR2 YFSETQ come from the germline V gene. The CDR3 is CASRPVGYNEQFF.

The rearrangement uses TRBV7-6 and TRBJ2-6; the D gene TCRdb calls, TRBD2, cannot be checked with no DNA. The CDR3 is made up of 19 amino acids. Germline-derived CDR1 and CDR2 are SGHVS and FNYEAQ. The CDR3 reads CASSTEVGGGFGGANVLTF.

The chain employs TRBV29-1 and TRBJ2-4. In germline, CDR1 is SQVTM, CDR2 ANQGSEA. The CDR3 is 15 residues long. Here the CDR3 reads CSVEEGTLAKNIQYF.

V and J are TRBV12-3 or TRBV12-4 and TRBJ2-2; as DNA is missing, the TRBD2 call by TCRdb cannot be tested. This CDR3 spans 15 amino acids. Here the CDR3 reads CASSLSAAGSGELFF.

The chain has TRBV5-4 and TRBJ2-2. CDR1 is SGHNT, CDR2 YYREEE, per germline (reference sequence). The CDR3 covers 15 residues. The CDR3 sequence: CASSLAPTQDGELFF.

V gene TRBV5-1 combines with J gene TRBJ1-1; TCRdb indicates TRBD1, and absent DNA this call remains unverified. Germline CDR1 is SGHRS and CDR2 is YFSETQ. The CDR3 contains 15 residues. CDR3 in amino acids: CASTLLEGGGTEAFF.

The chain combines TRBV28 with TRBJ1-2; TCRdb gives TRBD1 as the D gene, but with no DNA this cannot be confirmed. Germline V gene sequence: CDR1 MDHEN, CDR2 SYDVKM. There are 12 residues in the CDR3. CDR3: CASSLWGVGYTF.

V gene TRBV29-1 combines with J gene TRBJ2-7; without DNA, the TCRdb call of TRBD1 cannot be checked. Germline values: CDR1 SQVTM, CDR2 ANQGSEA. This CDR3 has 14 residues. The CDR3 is CSAQGRGVENEQYF.

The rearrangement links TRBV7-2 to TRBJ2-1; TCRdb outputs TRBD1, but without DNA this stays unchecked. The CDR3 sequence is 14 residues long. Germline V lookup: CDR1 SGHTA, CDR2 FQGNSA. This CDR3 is CASSLAGQVPEQFF. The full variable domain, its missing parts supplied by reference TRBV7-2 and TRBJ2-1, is GAGVSQSPSNKVTEKGKDVELRCDPISGHTALYWYRQSLGQGLEFLIYFQGNSAPDKSGLPSDRFSAERTGGSVSTLTIQRTQQEDSAVYLCASSLAGQVPEQFFGPGTRLTVL.

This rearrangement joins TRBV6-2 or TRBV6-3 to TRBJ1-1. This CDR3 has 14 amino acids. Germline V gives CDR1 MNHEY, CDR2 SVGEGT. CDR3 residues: CASSYVGGDTEAFF.

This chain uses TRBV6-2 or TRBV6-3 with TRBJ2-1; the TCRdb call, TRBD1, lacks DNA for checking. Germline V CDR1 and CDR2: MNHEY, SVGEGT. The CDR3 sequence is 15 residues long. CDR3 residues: CASSFDRGSWNEQFF.

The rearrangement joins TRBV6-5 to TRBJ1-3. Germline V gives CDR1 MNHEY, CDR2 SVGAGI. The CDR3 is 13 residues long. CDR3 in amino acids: CASRYSSGNTIYF.

The chain's CDR3 is CASSQLGEQFF. The gene calls are TRBV7-2 and TRBJ2-1; TCRdb's D call, TRBD2, is unchecked because there is no DNA. Per germline, CDR1 SGHTA and CDR2 FQGNSA. The CDR3 loop spans 11 amino acids.

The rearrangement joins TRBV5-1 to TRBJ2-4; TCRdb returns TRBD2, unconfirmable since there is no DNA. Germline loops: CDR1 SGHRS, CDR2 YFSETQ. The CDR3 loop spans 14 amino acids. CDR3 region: CASSLSSATNIQYF. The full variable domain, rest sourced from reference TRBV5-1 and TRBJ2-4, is KAGVTQTPRYLIKTRGQQVTLSCSPISGHRSVSWYQQTPGQGLQFLFEYFSETQRNKGNFPGRFSGRQFSNSRSEMNVSTLELGDSALYLCASSLSSATNIQYFGAGTRLSVL.

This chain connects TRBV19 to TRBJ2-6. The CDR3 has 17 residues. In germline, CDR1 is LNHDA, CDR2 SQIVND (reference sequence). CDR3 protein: CASSIASRGCGANVLTF. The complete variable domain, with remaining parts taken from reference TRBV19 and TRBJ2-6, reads DGGITQSPKYLFRKEGQNVTLSCEQNLNHDAMYWYRQDPGQGLRLIYYSQIVNDFQKGDIAEGYSVSREKKESFPLTVTSAQKNPTAFYLCASSIASRGCGANVLTFGAGSRLTVL.

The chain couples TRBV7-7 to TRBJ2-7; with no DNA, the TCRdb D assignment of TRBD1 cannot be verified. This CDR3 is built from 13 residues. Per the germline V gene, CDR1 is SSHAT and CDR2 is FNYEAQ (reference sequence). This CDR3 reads CASSPDRGGEQYF.

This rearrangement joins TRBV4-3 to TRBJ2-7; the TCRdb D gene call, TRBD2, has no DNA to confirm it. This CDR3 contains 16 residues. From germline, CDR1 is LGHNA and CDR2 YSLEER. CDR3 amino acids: CASSRGLAGAYYEQYF.

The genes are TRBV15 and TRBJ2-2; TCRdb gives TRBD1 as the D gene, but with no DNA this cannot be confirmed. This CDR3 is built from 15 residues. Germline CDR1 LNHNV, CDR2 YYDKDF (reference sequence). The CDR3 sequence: CATSTQGLNTGELFF.

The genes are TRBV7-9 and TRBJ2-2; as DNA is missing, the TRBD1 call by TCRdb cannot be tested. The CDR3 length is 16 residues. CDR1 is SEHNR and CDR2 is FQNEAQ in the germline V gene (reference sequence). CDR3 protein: CASSLKAPEWAGELFF.

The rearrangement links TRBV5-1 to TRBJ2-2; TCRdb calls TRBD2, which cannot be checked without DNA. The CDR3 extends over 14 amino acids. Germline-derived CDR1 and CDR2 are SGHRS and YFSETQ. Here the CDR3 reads CASKGGTVTGELFF.

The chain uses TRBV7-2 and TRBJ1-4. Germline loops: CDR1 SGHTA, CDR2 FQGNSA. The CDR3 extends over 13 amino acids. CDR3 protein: CASRQAGGEKLFF.

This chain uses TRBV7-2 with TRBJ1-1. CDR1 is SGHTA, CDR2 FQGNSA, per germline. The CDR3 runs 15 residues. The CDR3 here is CASSLVVSQNTEAFF.

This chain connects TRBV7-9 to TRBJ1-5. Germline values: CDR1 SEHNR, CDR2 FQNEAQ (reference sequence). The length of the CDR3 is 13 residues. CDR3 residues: CASSLGGEQPQHF.

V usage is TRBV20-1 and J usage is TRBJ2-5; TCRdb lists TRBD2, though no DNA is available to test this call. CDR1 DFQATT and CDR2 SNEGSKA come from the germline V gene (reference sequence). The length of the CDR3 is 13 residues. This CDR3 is CSALPTRQETQYF.

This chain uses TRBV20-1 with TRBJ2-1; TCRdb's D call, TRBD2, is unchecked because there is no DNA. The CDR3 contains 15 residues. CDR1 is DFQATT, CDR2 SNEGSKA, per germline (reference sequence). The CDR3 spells CSASLSGGGGNEQFF.

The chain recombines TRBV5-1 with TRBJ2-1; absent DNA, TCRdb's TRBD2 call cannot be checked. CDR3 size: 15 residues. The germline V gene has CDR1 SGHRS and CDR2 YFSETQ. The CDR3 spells CASSLGTGVHNEQFF.